A selection of T cell receptor beta chains follows, all from one sample in a study of early stage breast cancer tumors. Sequencing used immunoSEQ multiplex PCR; TCRdb keeps in-frame clones, though not all of them. This table holds 45,000 to 60,000 clones, 80% to 95% found once. The specimen sequenced was blood. These receptors originate from a person between 65 and 79 years old with breast cancer. Both conserved end residues are part of each CDR3. The order of the fields is J gene, clone size, D gene, V gene, CDR3 protein. A D gene is named only where the DNA matches it firmly. Clone sizes are given selectively: once, few, many, or a class where the clone is expanded.

>TRBJ1-1|NA|NA|TRBV19
CASSMDTVGTEAFF
>TRBJ2-2|NA|NA|TRBV28
CASSVGGTGELFF
>TRBJ2-7|NA|NA|TRBV7-9
CASSNGGTAYEQYF
>TRBJ2-3|NA|NA|TRBV29-1
CSVLAAFSTDTQYF
>TRBJ2-1|NA|TRBD2|TRBV7-9
CASSFRTSGTGNEQFF
>TRBJ2-7|NA|TRBD2|TRBV5-4
CASSPGLAGDEQYF
>TRBJ1-4|NA|TRBD1|TRBV7-8
CASSSAWDRAEKLFF
>TRBJ2-6|NA|TRBD1|TRBV19
CASTSGTGRGSGANVLTF
>TRBJ2-1|once|TRBD1|TRBV30
CAWAGGFGDEQFF
>TRBJ2-1|NA|TRBD2|TRBV7-2
CASSLARGGADEQFF
>TRBJ2-3|NA|TRBD2|TRBV10-3
CAIRTLAGSSTDTQYF
>TRBJ2-7|NA|NA|TRBV5-1
CASSPGGAISYEQYF
>TRBJ1-2|NA|NA|TRBV19
CASSIGLDSFYGYTF
>TRBJ2-2|NA|NA|TRBV4-2
CASSQVRPDNTGELFF
>TRBJ1-6|NA|TRBD1|TRBV4-3
CASSQDRTGYSPLHF
>TRBJ1-1|NA|NA|TRBV21-1
CASSPRSLRTEAFF
>TRBJ1-5|NA|NA|TRBV6-6
CASSPRFNQPQHF
>TRBJ2-1|NA|NA|TRBV4-1
CASSLPPSAYYNEQFF
>TRBJ1-2|NA|NA|TRBV5-4
CASSPGPGRDYGYTF
>TRBJ1-3|NA|NA|TRBV25-1
CASSEEASGNTIYF
>TRBJ2-7|NA|TRBD1|TRBV19
CASSINRQGTDEQYF
>TRBJ2-1|NA|TRBD2|TRBV12-5
CASGLVDLAGGGGYNEQFF
>TRBJ1-5|NA|NA|TRBV21-1
CASSTRRGRNQPQHF
>TRBJ1-6|few|NA|TRBV19
CASSISQGSNSPLHF
>TRBJ2-1|NA|TRBD2|TRBV30
CAWTGSGNAYNEQFF
>TRBJ2-5|NA|TRBD2|TRBV9
CASSPRGGGGLETQYF
>TRBJ2-7|NA|NA|TRBV7-2
CASSLGLVFEQYF
>TRBJ1-1|once|TRBD1|TRBV6-5
CASSRGTAGGTEAFF
>TRBJ2-1|NA|NA|TRBV7-2
CASSLGRVTRMYNEQFF
>TRBJ1-3|once|NA|TRBV29-1
CSVERGYGNTIYF
>TRBJ2-1|NA|NA|TRBV7-2
CASSLMYSEQFF
>TRBJ1-2|once|NA|TRBV7-9
CASSLETFYGYTF
>TRBJ2-1|NA|NA|TRBV7-3
CASSHQSPDEQFF
>TRBJ2-1|NA|NA|TRBV6-5
CASSYSTGSAYNEQFF
>TRBJ2-4|NA|TRBD1|TRBV7-7
CASSLSFTGAGDIQYF
>TRBJ1-2|NA|NA|TRBV30
CAWRAVGASGYTF
>TRBJ2-2|NA|TRBD2|TRBV7-9
CASSFPTSGGLTGELFF
>TRBJ1-3|NA|NA|TRBV4-1
CASSQGGQTSSGNTIYF
>TRBJ2-3|NA|TRBD2|TRBV7-8
CASSPRLAGGSTDTQYF
>TRBJ1-3|NA|TRBD1|TRBV5-1
CASSSDRGPGNTIYF
>TRBJ2-1|few|NA|TRBV10-1
CASSDPGRRNEQFF
>TRBJ2-2|NA|TRBD1|TRBV4-2
CASGQGTGELFF
>TRBJ2-5|once|NA|TRBV5-1
CASSFPGTLQETQYF
>TRBJ1-3|NA|NA|TRBV19
CASSIYPPRAGNTIYF
>TRBJ2-1|once|TRBD2|TRBV2
CASSEGLAFPSSYNEQFF
>TRBJ2-1|NA|NA|TRBV25-1
CASSPRPDNEQFF
>TRBJ2-5|NA|NA|TRBV6-5
CASRQGQETQYF
>TRBJ1-2|NA|TRBD1|TRBV19
CASSITGGAGYGYTF
>NA|NA|NA|TRBV15
CATSPHGRELFF
>TRBJ1-1|NA|NA|TRBV27
CASSFAGIGTEAFF